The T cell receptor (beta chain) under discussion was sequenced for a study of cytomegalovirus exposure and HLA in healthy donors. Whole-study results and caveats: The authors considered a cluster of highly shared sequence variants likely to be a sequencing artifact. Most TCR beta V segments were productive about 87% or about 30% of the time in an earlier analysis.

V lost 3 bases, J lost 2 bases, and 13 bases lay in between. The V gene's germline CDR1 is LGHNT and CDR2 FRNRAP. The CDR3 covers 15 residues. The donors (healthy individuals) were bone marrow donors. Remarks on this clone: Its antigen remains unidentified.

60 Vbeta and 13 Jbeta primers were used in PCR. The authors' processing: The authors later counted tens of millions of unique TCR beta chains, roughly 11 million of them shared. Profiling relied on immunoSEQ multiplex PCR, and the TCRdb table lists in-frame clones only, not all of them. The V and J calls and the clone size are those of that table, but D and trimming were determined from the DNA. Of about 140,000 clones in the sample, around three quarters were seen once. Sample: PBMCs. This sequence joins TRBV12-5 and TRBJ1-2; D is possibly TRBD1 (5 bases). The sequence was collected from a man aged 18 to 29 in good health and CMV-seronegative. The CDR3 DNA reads TGTGCTAGTGGTTTCGGGGGAAATCCGAACTATGGCTACACCTTC. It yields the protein CASGFGGNPNYGYTF.